These 7 T cell receptor beta chains share one sample of origin, sequenced in a study of blood T cell repertoires in COVID-19. Here immunoSEQ multiplex PCR was the method, and the copy in TCRdb shows in-frame clones only, minus some. The profile covers 45,000 or so clones, with 85% to 90% appearing a single time and approximately 14% taken by the ten largest. The sequenced sample was peripheral blood. The source of these receptors is a human donor in a cohort sampled during active COVID-19.

This clone was recorded once. The rearrangement joins TRBV10-2 to TRBJ1-6; 7 nucleotides agree with TRBD1. This CDR3 contains 17 residues. Per the germline V gene, CDR1 is WSHSY and CDR2 is SAAADI. V lost 3 bases to trimming and J lost 7 bases; unmatched junction nucleotides: 12. The CDR3: CASSDPFRQGVNSPLHF. Written as DNA, the CDR3 is TGCGCCAGCAGTGACCCATTTAGGCAGGGGGTCAATTCACCCCTCCACTTT.

The V call is TRBV6-5, the J call TRBJ1-2, with 7 bases that match TRBD1. The junction had 11 bases not matched to a gene; V was cut back by 0 bases and J by 7 bases. Germline CDR1 is MNHEY and CDR2 is SVGAGI. The CDR3 consists of 16 residues. The CDR3 sequence: CASSYSMGQMLSGYTF. The CDR3 DNA sequence: TGTGCCAGCAGTTACTCGATGGGACAGATGCTCAGTGGCTACACCTTC.

The rearrangement uses TRBV25-1 and TRBJ1-2, with D uncertain. The V end lost 4 bases, the J end lost 4 bases, and 16 bases lay between the germline ends. Germline values: CDR1 MGHDK, CDR2 SYGVNS. The CDR3 loop spans 15 amino acids. The CDR3 DNA follows: TGTGCCAGCAGTGCCCCGGGGTCACTGGGCTATGGCTACACCTTC. It is translated as CASSAPGSLGYGYTF.

The genes are TRBV5-1 and TRBJ2-1; 7 nucleotides align to TRBD1. This CDR3 has 15 amino acids. The V and J ends lost 4 bases and 0 bases, in that order; junction bases with no gene match: 4. Germline lookup yields CDR1 SGHRS and CDR2 YFSETQ. In DNA, the CDR3 is TGCGCCAGCAGCCCGGGACAGATCTCCTACAATGAGCAGTTCTTC. Its protein is CASSPGQISYNEQFF.

The genes are TRBV18 and TRBJ1-6, with D possibly TRBD1 on 6 matching bases. The CDR3 spans 19 residues. V was trimmed by 0 bases and J by 10 bases, leaving 25 bases between them. Germline V gene sequence: CDR1 KGHSH, CDR2 LQKENI. CDR3 in amino acids: CASSPPGVEQGLHRSPLHF. CDR3 DNA: TGTGCCAGCTCACCACCGGGCGTGGAACAGGGACTACATCGATCACCCCTCCACTTT.

The V gene is TRBV9, the J gene TRBJ2-3, with TRBD2 matching 11 bases. Germline V gene lookup returns CDR1 SGDLS and CDR2 YYNGEE. Unmatched junction bases numbered 8, after V lost 0 bases and J lost 5 bases. The CDR3 extends over 17 amino acids. The CDR3 loop reads CASSVGASLAGVDTQYF. CDR3 DNA: TGTGCCAGCAGCGTAGGGGCGTCACTAGCGGGGGTAGATACGCAGTATTTT. The entire variable domain, with the rest obtained from reference TRBV9 and TRBJ2-3, is as follows: DSGVTQTPKHLITATGQRVTLRCSPRSGDLSVYWYQQSLDQGLQFLIQYYNGEERAKGNILERFSAQQFPDLHSELNLSSLELGDSALYFCASSVGASLAGVDTQYFGPGTRLTVL.

This clone was recorded only once. The gene calls are TRBV5-1 and TRBJ2-3, with D possibly TRBD1 on 6 matching bases. Germline V lookup: CDR1 SGHRS, CDR2 YFSETQ. With 4 bases removed from V and 3 bases from J, the gap between germline ends came to 18 bases. There are 16 residues in the CDR3. The CDR3 coding sequence is TGCGCCAGCAGCGAACCGGGACAAAAACGAACAGATACGCAGTATTTT. Encoded protein: CASSEPGQKRTDTQYF.